This T cell receptor (beta chain) was recovered during a study of blood T cell repertoires in COVID-19. As for the study in general: Collection of acute and convalescent COVID-19 samples took place in the United States, Italy and Spain. The cDNA or gDNA used as material had been derived from T cells, B-cell-depleted T cells, or PBMCs.

V was trimmed by 2 bases and J by 6 bases, leaving 14 bases between them. CDR3 length: 15 amino acids. Germline CDR1 is SGHNT and CDR2 is YYREEE (reference sequence). In the authors' workflow: Reference gene primer amplification yielded estimated nucleated cell counts. The repertoire was sequenced with immunoSEQ multiplex PCR; TCRdb's copy has only in-frame clones and lacks some. The V and J calls and clone size come from that table; D and trimming were worked out from the DNA. The data show about 310,000 clones, around 86% seen once. V and J are TRBV5-4 and TRBJ2-2; maybe TRBD2 (5 bases). This receptor was obtained from a man aged 45 to 65 with active or convalescent COVID-19. The sequenced sample consisted of peripheral blood. The CDR3 is CASSFSLMDSGELFF. The CDR3 region has the DNA TGTGCCAGCAGCTTCTCCCTGATGGACTCCGGGGAGCTGTTTTTT.